This TCR beta chain was retrieved from a study of blood T cell repertoires in COVID-19. Across the study: T cells, B-cell-depleted T cells, or PBMCs provided the cDNA or gDNA that served as material.

How the authors handled the data: Reference gene primer amplification in the assay estimated nucleated cell counts. Libraries were prepared by immunoSEQ multiplex PCR; TCRdb keeps only in-frame clonotypes and omits some of them. V and J calls plus clone size are reproduced from that table; the DNA served to infer D and trimming. Among about 92,000 clones listed, 70% to 90% were seen once. After removal of 5 bases from V and 3 bases from J, the junction contained 5 bases not matched to a gene. The CDR3 totals 15 residues. CDR1 and CDR2 (germline): SGHVS, FNYEAQ. The source of this sequence is a human donor in a cohort sampled during active COVID-19. Material for sequencing was peripheral blood. This sequence joins TRBV7-6 and TRBJ2-1; the match to TRBD1 covers 9 bases. CDR3 residues: CASSETGGIYNEQFF. Written as DNA, the CDR3 is TGTGCCAGCAGCGAGACAGGGGGTATCTACAATGAGCAGTTCTTC.